This T cell receptor (beta chain) was recorded in a study of cytomegalovirus exposure and HLA in healthy donors. Notes on the study in general: The Asian-associated ancestry cluster reportedly had fewer N-insertions than the approximately 650-donor mean in a later analysis.

V lost 6 bases to trimming and J lost 7 bases; unmatched junction nucleotides: 20. The CDR3 is 17 amino acids. Germline values: CDR1 SQVTM, CDR2 ANQGSEA. PCR was performed using 60 Vbeta and 13 Jbeta primers. TCRdb's copy holds only in-frame clones and misses some; the assay was immunoSEQ multiplex PCR. The sample shows about 100,000 clones, roughly 80% of them seen only once. For this clone: Its antigen is currently unknown.

The sequenced sample consisted of PBMCs. This sequence was found in a man between 50 and 59 years old in good health and CMV-seropositive. V gene TRBV29-1 combines with J gene TRBJ1-1; 10 nucleotides match TRBD1. In DNA, the CDR3 is TGCAGCGTCCCGTCGGGGACAGGGGCGATAATAAGGGATGAAGCTTTCTTT. Its translation is CSVPSGTGAIIRDEAFF.